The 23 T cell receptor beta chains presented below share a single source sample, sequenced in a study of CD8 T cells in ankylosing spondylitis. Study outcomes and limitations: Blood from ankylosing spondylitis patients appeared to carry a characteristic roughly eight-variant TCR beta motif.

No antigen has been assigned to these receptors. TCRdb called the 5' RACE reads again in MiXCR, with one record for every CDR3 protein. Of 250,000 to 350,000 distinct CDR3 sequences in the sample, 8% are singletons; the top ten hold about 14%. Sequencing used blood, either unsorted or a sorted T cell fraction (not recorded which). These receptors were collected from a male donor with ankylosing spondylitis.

CDR3 DNA: TGTGCCAGCAGCCCACACCCGGGGATCGCCCAAGAGACCCAGTACTTC. Protein sequence: CASSPHPGIAQETQYF. The chain links TRBV3-1 to TRBJ2-5, with a possible D match to TRBD2 (5 bases). The CDR3 is made up of 16 amino acids. Between the trimmed V and J ends, which lost 4 bases and 1 base, there was a span of 16 bases. Per germline, CDR1 LGHDT and CDR2 YNNKEL (reference sequence).

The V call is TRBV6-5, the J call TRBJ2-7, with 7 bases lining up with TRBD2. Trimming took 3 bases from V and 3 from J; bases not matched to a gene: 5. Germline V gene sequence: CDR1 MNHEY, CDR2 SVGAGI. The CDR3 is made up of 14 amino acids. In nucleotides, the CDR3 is TGTGCCAGCAGTTATATGGCGGGAGTCTACGAGCAGTACTTC. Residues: CASSYMAGVYEQYF.

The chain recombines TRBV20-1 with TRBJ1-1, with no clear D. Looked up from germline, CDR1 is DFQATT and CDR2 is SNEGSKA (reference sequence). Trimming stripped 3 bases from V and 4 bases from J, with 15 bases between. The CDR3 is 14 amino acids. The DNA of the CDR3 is TGCAGTGCTAGTGAGGGCGCGGGCGGCACTGAAGCTTTCTTT. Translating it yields CSASEGAGGTEAFF.

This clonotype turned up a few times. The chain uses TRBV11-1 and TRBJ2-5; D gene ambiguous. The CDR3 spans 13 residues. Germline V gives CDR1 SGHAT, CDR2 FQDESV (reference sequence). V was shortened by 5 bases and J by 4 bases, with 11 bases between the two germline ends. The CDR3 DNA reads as TGTGCCAGCAGCCCACGAGCAACAGAGACCCAGTACTTC. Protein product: CASSPRATETQYF.

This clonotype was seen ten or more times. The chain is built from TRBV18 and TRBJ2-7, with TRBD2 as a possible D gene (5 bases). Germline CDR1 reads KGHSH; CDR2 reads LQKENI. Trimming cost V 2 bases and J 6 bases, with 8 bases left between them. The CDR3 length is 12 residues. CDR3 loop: CASSPEGIEQYF. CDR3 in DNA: TGTGCCAGCTCACCAGAGGGAATCGAGCAGTACTTC.

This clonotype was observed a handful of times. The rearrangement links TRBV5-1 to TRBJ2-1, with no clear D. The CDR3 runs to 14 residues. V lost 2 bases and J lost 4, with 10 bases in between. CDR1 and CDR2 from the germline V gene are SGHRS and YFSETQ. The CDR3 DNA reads TGCGCCAGCAGCTTAGCACTGACGTACAATGAGCAGTTCTTC. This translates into CASSLALTYNEQFF.

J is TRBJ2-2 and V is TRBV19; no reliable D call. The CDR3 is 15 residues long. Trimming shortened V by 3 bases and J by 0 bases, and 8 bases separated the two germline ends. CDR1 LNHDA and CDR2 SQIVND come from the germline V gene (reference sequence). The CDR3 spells CASSITVANTGELFF. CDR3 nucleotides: TGTGCCAGTAGTATTACTGTTGCGAACACCGGGGAGCTGTTTTTT.

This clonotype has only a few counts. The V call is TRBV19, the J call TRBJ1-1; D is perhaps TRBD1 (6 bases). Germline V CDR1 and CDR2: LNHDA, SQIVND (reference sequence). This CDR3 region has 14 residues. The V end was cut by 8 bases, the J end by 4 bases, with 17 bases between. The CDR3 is CASCSDSRSTEAFF. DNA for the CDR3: TGTGCCAGTTGTTCGGACAGTCGATCCACTGAAGCTTTCTTT.

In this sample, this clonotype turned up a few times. CDR3 protein: CASSLSGGLSYEQYF. CDR3 nucleotide sequence: TGTGCCAGCAGTTTATCGGGAGGGCTCTCCTACGAGCAGTACTTC. The chain employs TRBV27 and TRBJ2-7; TRBD2 aligns across 7 bases. V dropped 0 bases and J dropped 0; count of bases not matched to a gene: 2. The germline V gene encodes CDR1 MNHEY and CDR2 SMNVEV (reference sequence). CDR3 length: 15 amino acids.

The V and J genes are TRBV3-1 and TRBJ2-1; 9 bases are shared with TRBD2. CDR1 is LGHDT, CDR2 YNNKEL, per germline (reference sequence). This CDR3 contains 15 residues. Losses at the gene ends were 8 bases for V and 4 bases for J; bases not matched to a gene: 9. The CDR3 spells CASATEREVYNEQFF. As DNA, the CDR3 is TGTGCCAGCGCTACCGAGCGGGAGGTTTACAATGAGCAGTTCTTC.

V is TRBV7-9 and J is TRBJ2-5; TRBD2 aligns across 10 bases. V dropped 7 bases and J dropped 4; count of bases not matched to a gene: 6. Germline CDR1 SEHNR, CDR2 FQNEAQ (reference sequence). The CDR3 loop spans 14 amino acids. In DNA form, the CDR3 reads TGTGCCAGCACCCCCAGCGGGAGGGTAGAGACCCAGTACTTC. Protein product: CASTPSGRVETQYF.

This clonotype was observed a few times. The chain's CDR3 is CASSQPGLAATDTQYF. For the CDR3, the DNA is TGTGCCAGCAGTCAGCCGGGACTAGCGGCCACAGATACGCAGTATTTT. The V call is TRBV6-1, the J call TRBJ2-3; 11 bases line up with TRBD2. The junction had 6 bases not matched to a gene; V was cut back by 5 bases and J by 2 bases. The V gene's germline CDR1 is MNHNS and CDR2 SASEGT. CDR3 length: 16 amino acids.

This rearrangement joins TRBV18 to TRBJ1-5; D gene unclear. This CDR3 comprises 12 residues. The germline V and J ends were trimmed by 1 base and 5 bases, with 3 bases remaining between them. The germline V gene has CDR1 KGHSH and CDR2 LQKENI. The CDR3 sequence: CASSPRDQPQHF. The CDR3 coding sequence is TGTGCCAGCTCACCACGGGATCAGCCCCAGCATTTT.

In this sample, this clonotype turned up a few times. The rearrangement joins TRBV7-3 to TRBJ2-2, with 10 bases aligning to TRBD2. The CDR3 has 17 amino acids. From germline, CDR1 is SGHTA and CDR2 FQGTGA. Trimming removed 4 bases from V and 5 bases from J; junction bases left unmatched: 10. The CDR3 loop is CASSSSPAGGRTGELFF. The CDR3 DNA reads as TGTGCCAGCAGCTCCAGCCCAGCGGGAGGGCGTACCGGGGAGCTGTTTTTT.

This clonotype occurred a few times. The CDR3 sequence is CASGSGGAVSGELFF. The CDR3 DNA reads as TGTGCCAGCGGATCAGGGGGCGCGGTGTCCGGGGAGCTGTTTTTT. The V gene is TRBV7-3, the J gene TRBJ2-2; 8 bases match TRBD1. Per the germline V gene, CDR1 is SGHTA and CDR2 is FQGTGA. The CDR3 is 15 amino acids. V lost 8 bases and J lost 6; bases outside the gene matches: 11. Based on the CDR3 plus reference TRBV7-3 and TRBJ2-2, the full variable domain is GAGVSQTPSNKVTEKGKYVELRCDPISGHTALYWYRQSLGQGPEFLIYFQGTGAADDSGLPNDRFFAVRPEGSVSTLKIQRTERGDSAVYLCASGSGGAVSGELFFGEGSRLTVL.

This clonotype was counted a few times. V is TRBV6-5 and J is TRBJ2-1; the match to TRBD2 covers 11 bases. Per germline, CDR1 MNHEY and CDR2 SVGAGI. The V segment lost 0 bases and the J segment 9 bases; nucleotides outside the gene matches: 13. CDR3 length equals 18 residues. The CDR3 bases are TGTGCCAGCAGTTACTCGAAGACTAGCGGGAAGGACGCGGGTGAGCAGTTCTTC. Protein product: CASSYSKTSGKDAGEQFF.

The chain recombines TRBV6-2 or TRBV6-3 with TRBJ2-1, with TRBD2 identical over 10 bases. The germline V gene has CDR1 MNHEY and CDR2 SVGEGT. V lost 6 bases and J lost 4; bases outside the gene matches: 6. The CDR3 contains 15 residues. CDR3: CASRTTSGVYNEQFF. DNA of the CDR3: TGTGCCAGCAGAACCACTAGCGGGGTTTACAATGAGCAGTTCTTC.

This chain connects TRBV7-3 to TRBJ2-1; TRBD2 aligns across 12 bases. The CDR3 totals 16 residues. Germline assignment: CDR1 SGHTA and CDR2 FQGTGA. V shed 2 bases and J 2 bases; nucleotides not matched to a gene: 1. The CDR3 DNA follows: TGTGCCAGCAGCTTAGGACTAGCGGGAACCTACAATGAGCAGTTCTTC. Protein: CASSLGLAGTYNEQFF.

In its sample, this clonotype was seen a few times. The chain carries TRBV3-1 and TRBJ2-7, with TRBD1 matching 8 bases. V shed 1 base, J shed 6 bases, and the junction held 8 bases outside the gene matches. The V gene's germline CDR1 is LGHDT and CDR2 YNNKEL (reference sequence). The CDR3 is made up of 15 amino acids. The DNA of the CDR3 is TGTGCCAGCAGCCAAGTAAGACAGGGGTTGAGCGAGCAGTACTTC. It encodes CASSQVRQGLSEQYF.

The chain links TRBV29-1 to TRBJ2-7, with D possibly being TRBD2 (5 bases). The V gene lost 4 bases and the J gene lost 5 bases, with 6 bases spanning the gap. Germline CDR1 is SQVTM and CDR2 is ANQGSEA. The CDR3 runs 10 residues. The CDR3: CSVVGNEQYF. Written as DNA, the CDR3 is TGCAGCGTTGTCGGGAACGAGCAGTACTTC.

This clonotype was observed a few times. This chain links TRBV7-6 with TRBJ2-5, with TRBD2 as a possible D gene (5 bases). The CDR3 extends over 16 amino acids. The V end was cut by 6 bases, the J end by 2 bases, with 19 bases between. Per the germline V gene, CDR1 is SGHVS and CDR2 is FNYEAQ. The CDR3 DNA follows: TGTGCCAGCAGTTCCTCAGTCCGGGGTGGGCAAGAGACCCAGTACTTC. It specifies CASSSSVRGGQETQYF.

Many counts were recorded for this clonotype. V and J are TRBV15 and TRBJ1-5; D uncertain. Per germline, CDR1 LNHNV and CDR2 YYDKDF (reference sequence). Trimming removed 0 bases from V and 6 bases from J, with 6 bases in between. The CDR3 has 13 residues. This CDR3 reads CATSRDLIQPQHF. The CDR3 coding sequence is TGTGCCACCAGCAGAGATTTGATTCAGCCCCAGCATTTT.

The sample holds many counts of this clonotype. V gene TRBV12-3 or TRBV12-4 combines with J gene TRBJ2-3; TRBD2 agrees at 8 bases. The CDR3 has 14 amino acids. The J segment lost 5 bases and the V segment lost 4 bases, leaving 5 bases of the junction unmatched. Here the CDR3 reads CASSSQRELDTQYF. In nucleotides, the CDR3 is TGTGCCAGCAGTTCACAGCGGGAGTTAGATACGCAGTATTTT.